The 25 T cell receptor beta chains in this list originate from one sample, sequenced in a study of T cell responses to AZD1222 COVID-19 vaccine (dated by TCRdb to about 2021). Libraries came from the immunoSEQ multiplex PCR assay. TCRdb obtained this table from immuneACCESS and retained in-frame rearrangements with V and J assigned. These tables miss some clones; where compared with another copy, unresolved V genes account for less than half of the shortfall, and the remainder is unexplained. The sample yields roughly 100,000 clones; more than 85% were counted once. The top ten constitute about 1.2% of the sample. What the time point label conveys for this sample: baseline before first vaccination. The sequences come from peripheral blood, collected on day 0 of AZD1222 vaccination. These receptors originate from an adult in good health.

This clone appeared once. J is TRBJ1-1 and V is TRBV19; possible D gene TRBD1, 6 bases. V lost 4 bases and J lost 3, with 15 bases in between. CDR3 length: 15 residues. Germline V gene data show CDR1 as LNHDA and CDR2 as SQIVND (reference sequence). CDR3 DNA: TGTGCCAGTAGTACTTCGACAGGCAAGGACACTGAAGCTTTCTTT. This encodes CASSTSTGKDTEAFF.

DNA for the CDR3: TGTGCCAGCTTCTGGGCCGTTGGCTACGAGCAGTACTTC. This translates into CASFWAVGYEQYF. V usage is TRBV18 and J usage is TRBJ2-7; D is uncertain. Per the germline V gene, CDR1 is KGHSH and CDR2 is LQKENI. Deletions cut 7 bases from V and 3 bases from J, with 13 bases between. The CDR3 covers 13 residues.

The count of this clone is one. The chain joins TRBV21-1 to TRBJ1-5. TRBV21-1 is a known pseudogene. This CDR3 spans 15 amino acids. In DNA form, the CDR3 reads TGTGCCAGCAGCAAACGGGGGCAAAACAATCAGCCCCAGCATTTT. Its translation is CASSKRGQNNQPQHF.

This rearrangement joins TRBV7-6 to TRBJ1-5; D not resolved. Trimming removed 4 bases from V and 1 base from J, with 5 bases in between. This CDR3 spans 13 amino acids. In germline, CDR1 is SGHVS, CDR2 FNYEAQ. CDR3 DNA: TGTGCCAGCAGCTCGACGAGCAATCAGCCCCAGCATTTT. It yields the protein CASSSTSNQPQHF.

The gene calls are TRBV7-2 and TRBJ2-5; 8 bases align to TRBD1. The CDR3 runs to 14 residues. J lost 3 bases, V lost 5 bases, and 5 bases had no gene match. CDR1 is SGHTA and CDR2 is FQGNSA in the germline V gene. The CDR3 DNA reads TGTGCCAGCAGCCCCGACAGGGGAAAAGAGACCCAGTACTTC. Translation: CASSPDRGKETQYF. The full variable domain, its missing parts supplied by reference TRBV7-2 and TRBJ2-5, is GAGVSQSPSNKVTEKGKDVELRCDPISGHTALYWYRQSLGQGLEFLIYFQGNSAPDKSGLPSDRFSAERTGGSVSTLTIQRTQQEDSAVYLCASSPDRGKETQYFGPGTRLLVL.

This chain joins TRBV5-1 and TRBJ2-7; 14 nucleotides match TRBD2. The CDR3 loop spans 16 amino acids. Germline CDR1 reads SGHRS; CDR2 reads YFSETQ. J was trimmed by 3 bases and V by 3 bases; bases with no gene match: 5. The CDR3, as DNA: TGCGCCAGCAGCTCGACCGGACTAGCGGGAGGCTACGAGCAGTACTTC. Translated: CASSSTGLAGGYEQYF.

This clone was recorded only once. The rearrangement uses TRBV3-1 (or the pseudogene TRBV3-2) and TRBJ2-7; 9 bases map to TRBD1. CDR3 size: 15 residues. Germline assignment: CDR1 LGHDT and CDR2 YNNKEL (reference sequence). The ends lost 3 bases at V and 4 bases at J; junction bases unmatched: 7. The CDR3 DNA is TGTGCCAGCAGCCATGGGGACAGGGAGGCTTACGAGCAGTACTTC. Translation: CASSHGDREAYEQYF.

The DNA for the CDR3 is TGTGCCAGCAGCTTTCGCGGGACCTCCACCGGGGAGCTGTTTTTT. It codes for CASSFRGTSTGELFF. The chain is built from TRBV11-3 and TRBJ2-2, with D tentatively TRBD2 (6 bases). Trimming pared 3 bases from V and 4 bases from J, leaving 12 bases between. The V gene's germline CDR1 is SGHNT and CDR2 YENEEA. The CDR3 is 15 amino acids.

The genes are TRBV11-2 and TRBJ1-4, with D possibly TRBD1 on 6 matching bases. Germline V gene sequence: CDR1 SGHAT, CDR2 FQNNGV. This CDR3 has 15 amino acids. V shed 6 bases and J shed 3 bases, with 14 bases lying between them. The DNA of the CDR3 is TGTGCCAGCAGTACCATACAGGGCCCTAATGAAAAACTGTTTTTT. Translation: CASSTIQGPNEKLFF.

The chain couples TRBV6-6 to TRBJ2-7; 8 bases are a match to TRBD1. Trimming removed 6 bases from V and 4 bases from J; junction bases left unmatched: 8. This CDR3 region has 14 residues. CDR1 and CDR2 (germline): MNHNY, SVGAGI (reference sequence). The DNA for the CDR3 is TGTGCCAGCAGACCGGACAGGGCGGATTACGAGCAGTACTTC. Encoded protein: CASRPDRADYEQYF.

The chain has TRBV28 and TRBJ1-5, with TRBD1 as a possible D gene (6 bases). Trimming took 6 bases from V and 5 from J, leaving 11 bases between them. CDR1 is MDHEN, CDR2 SYDVKM, per germline. The CDR3 is 13 amino acids. CDR3: CASSATGDQPQHF. As DNA, the CDR3 is TGTGCCAGCAGCGCGACAGGAGATCAGCCCCAGCATTTT.

The gene calls are TRBV28 and TRBJ2-7; 10 nucleotides line up with TRBD1. Trimming removed 3 bases from V and 4 bases from J; junction bases left unmatched: 3. Germline V gene sequence: CDR1 MDHEN, CDR2 SYDVKM. CDR3 length: 14 residues. The DNA of the CDR3 is TGTGCCAGCAGTTTGCGGACAGGGGGATACGAGCAGTACTTC. As protein: CASSLRTGGYEQYF. Based on the CDR3 plus reference TRBV28 and TRBJ2-7, the full variable domain is DVKVTQSSRYLVKRTGEKVFLECVQDMDHENMFWYRQDPGLGLRLIYFSYDVKMKEKGDIPEGYSVSREKKERFSLILESASTNQTSMYLCASSLRTGGYEQYFGPGTRLTVT.

The chain employs TRBV11-1 and TRBJ2-7; D might be TRBD1 or TRBD2, each matching 5 bases. Germline V lookup: CDR1 SGHAT, CDR2 FQDESV (reference sequence). This CDR3 is 15 amino acids long. Trimming pared 5 bases from V and 0 bases from J, leaving 14 bases between. DNA of the CDR3: TGTGCCAGCAGCGTGGATGGGACGGGCTCCTACGAGCAGTACTTC. It encodes CASSVDGTGSYEQYF.

The chain joins TRBV7-8 to TRBJ1-5; 8 nucleotides line up with TRBD1. There are 14 residues in the CDR3. Germline trimming cut 3 bases from V and 6 bases from J; bases unmatched to any gene: 4. The germline gives CDR1 SGHVS, CDR2 FQNEAQ. CDR3 in amino acids: CASSLTGAFQPQHF. The CDR3 DNA is TGTGCCAGCAGCTTGACAGGGGCGTTTCAGCCCCAGCATTTT.

A single count supports this clone. The chain employs TRBV3-1 (or the pseudogene TRBV3-2) and TRBJ1-1; D uncertain. CDR3 size: 16 residues. Per the germline V gene, CDR1 is LGHDT and CDR2 is YNNKEL (reference sequence). V was trimmed by 2 bases and J by 1 base, leaving 14 bases between them. CDR3 nucleotide sequence: TGTGCCAGCAGCCAAAGATGGGGAGCCGCGAACACTGAAGCTTTCTTT. Translating gives CASSQRWGAANTEAFF.

This clone appeared a single time. This sequence joins TRBV9 and TRBJ2-3; D uncertain. V was shortened by 4 bases and J by 0 bases, with 12 bases between the two germline ends. This CDR3 is built from 15 residues. The V gene's germline CDR1 is SGDLS and CDR2 YYNGEE. The CDR3 DNA is TGTGCCAGCAGCATCAAAGGTGTTAGCACAGATACGCAGTATTTT. Translating it yields CASSIKGVSTDTQYF.

The chain joins TRBV28 to TRBJ1-4; unclear D gene. Germline-derived CDR1 and CDR2 are MDHEN and SYDVKM. V was trimmed by 5 bases and J by 0 bases, leaving 13 bases between them. The length of the CDR3 is 16 residues. CDR3 region: CASSLPRGATNEKLFF. CDR3 DNA sequence: TGTGCCAGCAGTCTACCCCGGGGAGCAACTAATGAAAAACTGTTTTTT.

J is TRBJ2-7 and V is TRBV9, with TRBD2 matching over 9 bases. Per the germline V gene, CDR1 is SGDLS and CDR2 is YYNGEE. V was clipped by 0 bases and J by 9 bases; unmatched bases: 16. This CDR3 is 17 amino acids long. The DNA of the CDR3 is TGTGCCAGCAGCGTAGTCCCACCCCCAGGGTGGCGGGAGGGGCAGTACTTC. It specifies CASSVVPPPGWREGQYF.

This chain uses TRBV28 with TRBJ1-2; D remains ambiguous. Germline CDR1 MDHEN, CDR2 SYDVKM. Trimming left V 2 bases short and J 3 bases short, with 10 bases between. This CDR3 region has 14 residues. The CDR3, as DNA: TGTGCCAGCAGTTTAGATTCGGGTTACTATGGCTACACCTTC. The encoded protein is CASSLDSGYYGYTF.

This chain connects TRBV24-1 to TRBJ1-6; 9 nucleotides agree with TRBD1. The CDR3 sequence is 15 residues long. CDR1 is KGHDR and CDR2 is SFDVKD in the germline V gene. V gave up 5 bases and J gave up 7 bases; unmatched junction bases: 5. The CDR3 DNA reads TGTGCCACCAGTGGTGGACAGGGGAGAAATTCACCCCTCCACTTT. Its translation is CATSGGQGRNSPLHF.

The chain has TRBV7-2 and TRBJ1-6; D call uncertain. V was pared by 5 bases and J by 10 bases, with 18 bases between. Germline-derived CDR1 and CDR2 are SGHTA and FQGNSA. This CDR3 spans 15 amino acids. The CDR3 sequence is CASSIRLGQESPLHF. The CDR3 DNA reads as TGTGCCAGCAGCATTAGGTTGGGCCAGGAATCACCCCTCCACTTT. Supplemented by reference TRBV7-2 and TRBJ1-6, the full variable domain reads GAGVSQSPSNKVTEKGKDVELRCDPISGHTALYWYRQSLGQGLEFLIYFQGNSAPDKSGLPSDRFSAERTGGSVSTLTIQRTQQEDSAVYLCASSIRLGQESPLHFGNGTRLTVT.

J is TRBJ2-5 and V is TRBV14; 13 bases map to TRBD2. CDR1 and CDR2 from the germline V gene are SGHDN and FVKESK. The CDR3 has 15 residues. The junction had 3 bases not matched to a gene; V was cut back by 3 bases and J by 5 bases. The CDR3 region has the DNA TGTGCCAGCAGCCACGGGGGACTAGCGGGGGAGACCCAGTACTTC. This codes for CASSHGGLAGETQYF.

The V call is TRBV6-2 or TRBV6-3, the J call TRBJ2-5, with a possible D match to TRBD2 (6 bases). Germline CDR1 is MNHEY and CDR2 is SVGEGT. This CDR3 contains 15 residues. Between the trimmed V and J ends, which lost 2 bases and 1 base, there was a span of 11 bases. Here the CDR3 reads CASSYGLTIQETQYF. The CDR3 DNA reads as TGTGCCAGCAGTTACGGACTAACTATCCAAGAGACCCAGTACTTC.

The rearrangement joins TRBV7-2 to TRBJ2-3, with TRBD2 matching over 8 bases. J lost 0 bases, V lost 5 bases, and 7 bases had no gene match. The CDR3 consists of 16 residues. Per germline, CDR1 SGHTA and CDR2 FQGNSA. The CDR3 loop is CASSEGLAFSTDTQYF. The CDR3 DNA sequence: TGTGCCAGCAGCGAAGGACTAGCTTTTAGCACAGATACGCAGTATTTT.

The chain couples TRBV6-5 to TRBJ1-6; D is possibly TRBD1 (5 bases). This CDR3 spans 14 amino acids. Trimming removed 6 bases from V and 10 bases from J, with 16 bases in between. Germline CDR1 and CDR2: MNHEY and SVGAGI. The CDR3 sequence is CASSARGFESPLHF. The CDR3 DNA reads as TGTGCCAGCAGCGCAAGGGGATTCGAGTCACCCCTCCACTTT.